The 9 T cell receptor beta chains below come from one sample, sequenced in a study of early T cells in non-severe SARS-CoV-2 infection. TCRdb ran MiXCR on the 5' RACE reads and lists one entry per CDR3 protein. The sample holds tens of thousands of distinct CDR3 sequences, roughly 2.8% seen once. The sample was whole blood. All receptors come from an adult who was a healthcare worker with PCR-confirmed SARS-CoV-2 infection or an uninfected control (not recorded which).

This clonotype was recorded many times. The V call is TRBV18, the J call TRBJ2-7; possibly TRBD1 for D (5 bases). From germline, CDR1 is KGHSH and CDR2 LQKENI. V lost 5 bases, J lost 5 bases, and 13 bases lay in between. The CDR3 covers 13 residues. Written as DNA, the CDR3 is TGTGCCAGCTCATCCAGGCAAGGGGACGAGCAGTACGTC. Protein product: CASSSRQGDEQYV.

Ten or more counts support this clonotype. The V gene is TRBV24-1, the J gene TRBJ2-3, with unresolved D. CDR3 length equals 16 residues. Germline CDR1 is KGHDR and CDR2 is SFDVKD. Trimming left V 4 bases short and J 0 bases short, with 13 bases between. The CDR3 region has the DNA TGTGCCACCAGTGAAAACGCGCTATCTAGCACAGATACGCAGTATTTT. It yields the protein CATSENALSSTDTQYF.

This clonotype was picked up many times. The chain carries TRBV13 and TRBJ2-3; 8 nucleotides match TRBD1. The germline gives CDR1 PRHDT, CDR2 FYEKMQ (reference sequence). This CDR3 contains 15 residues. V gave up 7 bases and J gave up 5 bases; unmatched junction bases: 11. CDR3: CASTPPGQDGDTQYF. In DNA form, the CDR3 reads TGTGCCAGCACTCCCCCGGGACAGGATGGAGATACGCAGTATTTT.

This clonotype occurred a few times. This sequence joins TRBV29-1 and TRBJ2-5; possibly TRBD1 or TRBD2 for D (5 bases each). With 4 bases removed from V and 4 bases from J, the gap between germline ends came to 13 bases. This CDR3 comprises 13 residues. Germline loops: CDR1 SQVTM, CDR2 ANQGSEA. CDR3 loop: CSVGGAWSETQYF. In DNA, the CDR3 is TGCAGCGTTGGAGGGGCTTGGTCAGAGACCCAGTACTTC.

This clonotype occurred many times. The CDR3 region is CASSYGRGATDTQYF. For the CDR3, the DNA is TGTGCCAGCAGTTACGGTCGGGGGGCCACAGATACGCAGTATTTT. V and J are TRBV6-5 and TRBJ2-3; tentatively, D is TRBD2 (7 bases). This CDR3 comprises 15 residues. Germline CDR1 and CDR2: MNHEY and SVGAGI. V was shortened by 2 bases and J by 2 bases, with 11 bases between the two germline ends.

By share, this clonotype counts as medium-sized. This chain connects TRBV5-1 to TRBJ1-1; 8 bases agree with TRBD1. Losses at the gene ends were 5 bases for V and 7 bases for J; bases not matched to a gene: 7. Germline CDR1 reads SGHRS; CDR2 reads YFSETQ. The CDR3 has 13 amino acids. The CDR3 here is CASSAGGPGEAFF. The CDR3 DNA reads TGCGCCAGCAGTGCAGGGGGCCCGGGTGAAGCTTTCTTT.

This clonotype was counted ten times or more. The chain couples TRBV10-1 to TRBJ1-6; D possibly corresponds to TRBD1 (5 bases). Germline loops: CDR1 WNHNN, CDR2 SYGVQD (reference sequence). CDR3 size: 17 residues. V shed 6 bases and J shed 0 bases, with 15 bases lying between them. The CDR3 here is CASRLRDRNSYNSPLHF. In nucleotides, the CDR3 is TGCGCCAGCAGACTTCGGGACCGTAACTCCTATAATTCACCCCTCCACTTT.

The sample holds many counts of this clonotype. V and J are TRBV20-1 and TRBJ1-5, with TRBD1 matching 7 bases. The CDR3 sequence is 15 residues long. Germline V gene sequence: CDR1 DFQATT, CDR2 SNEGSKA (reference sequence). The junction had 10 bases not matched to a gene; V was cut back by 5 bases and J by 3 bases. This CDR3 reads CSASTGTVPNQPQHF. CDR3 DNA: TGCAGTGCTTCAACCGGGACAGTACCCAATCAGCCCCAGCATTTT.

This clonotype was seen repeatedly, ten times or more. The chain combines TRBV20-1 with TRBJ2-3, with D perhaps TRBD1 or TRBD2 (6 bases each). This CDR3 comprises 13 residues. Germline CDR1 DFQATT, CDR2 SNEGSKA (reference sequence). Here the CDR3 reads CRGGQVSTDTQYF. For the CDR3, the DNA is TGCAGAGGGGGGCAGGTTAGCACAGATACGCAGTATTTT.